The source of this T cell receptor beta chain is a study of blood T cell repertoires in COVID-19. V gave up 8 bases and J gave up 2 bases, with 16 bases separating them. Germline CDR1 is MNHEY and CDR2 is SMNVEV (reference sequence). The CDR3 loop spans 15 amino acids. Assay used: immunoSEQ multiplex PCR; TCRdb lists only in-frame clones, some missing. Of approximately 210,000 clones listed, around 80% are singletons. Sequencing was performed on peripheral blood. The chain combines TRBV27 with TRBJ2-1; D is undetermined. This TCR was sampled from a woman aged 50 to 60 with acute or convalescent COVID-19. The CDR3 here is CASASRRQTYNEQFF. The CDR3 DNA reads TGTGCCAGCGCATCTCGGCGGCAAACCTACAATGAGCAGTTCTTC.